This paragraph reports one T cell receptor beta chain. As yet, its antigen is unknown. A multiplex PCR was run with 60 Vbeta primers and 13 Jbeta primers. Clones were read by immunoSEQ multiplex PCR, and TCRdb kept only the in-frame ones, dropping some. The sample data list roughly 50,000 clones. The sample belongs to a study of cytomegalovirus exposure and HLA in healthy donors. The study's findings and limits: TCR beta sequences reportedly predicted most subjects' HLA-A and HLA-B alleles accurately.

The germline gives CDR1 SGHRS, CDR2 YFSETQ. V lost 2 bases, J lost 3 bases, and 11 bases lay in between. The CDR3 loop spans 14 amino acids. The sequence was obtained from a man in his forties in good health and CMV-seropositive. The sample consisted of PBMCs. V is TRBV5-1 and J is TRBJ2-5, with D possibly being TRBD2 (6 bases). Here the CDR3 DNA reads TGCGCCAGCAGCTTTCCGGGAGACAAAGAGACCCAGTACTTC. Translating gives CASSFPGDKETQYF.